This T cell receptor beta chain originates from a study of naive and memory T cell subsets. A UMI-containing oligonucleotide was joined by 3' ligation to the TCR cDNA template. The SP2 primer and nested alpha and beta constant region primers amplified ligated cDNA in four rounds. TCRdb analysed the 5' RACE reads with MiXCR anew, one entry per CDR3 protein. The table shows 25,000 to 35,000 distinct CDR3 sequences, with roughly a sixth occurring only once. With 3 bases removed from V and 0 bases from J, the gap between germline ends came to 12 bases. Per germline, CDR1 SQVTM and CDR2 ANQGSEA. The CDR3 has 14 residues. Many counts were recorded for this clonotype.

The chain recombines TRBV29-1 with TRBJ2-7; D may correspond to TRBD1 or TRBD2 (6 bases each). This clonotype was sampled from a female donor in good health. This CDR3 is CSVEGGQSSYEQYF. CDR3 DNA: TGCAGCGTTGAGGGAGGACAGTCCTCCTACGAGCAGTACTTC.